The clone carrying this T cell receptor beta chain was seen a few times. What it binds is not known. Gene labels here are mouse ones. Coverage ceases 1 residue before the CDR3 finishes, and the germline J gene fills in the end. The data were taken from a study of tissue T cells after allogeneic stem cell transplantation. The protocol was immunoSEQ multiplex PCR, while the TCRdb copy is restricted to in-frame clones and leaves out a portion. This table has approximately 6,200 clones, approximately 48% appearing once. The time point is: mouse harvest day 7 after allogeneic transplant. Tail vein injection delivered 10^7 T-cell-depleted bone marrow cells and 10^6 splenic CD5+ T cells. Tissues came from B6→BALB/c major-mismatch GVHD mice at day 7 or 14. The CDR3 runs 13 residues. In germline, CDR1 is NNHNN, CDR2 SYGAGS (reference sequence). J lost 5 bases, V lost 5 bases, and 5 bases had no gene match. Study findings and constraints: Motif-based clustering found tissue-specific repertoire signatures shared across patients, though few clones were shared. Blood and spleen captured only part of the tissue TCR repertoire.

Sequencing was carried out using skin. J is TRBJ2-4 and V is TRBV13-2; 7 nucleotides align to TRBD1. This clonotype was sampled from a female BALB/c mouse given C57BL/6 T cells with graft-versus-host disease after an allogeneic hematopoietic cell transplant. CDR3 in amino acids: CASGAGDRNTLYF. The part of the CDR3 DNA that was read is TGTGCCAGCGGAGCGGGGGACAGAAACACCTTGTAC.